This is a list of T cell receptor beta chains from one sample in a study of T cell responses to AZD1222 COVID-19 vaccine. The repertoire was sequenced with immunoSEQ multiplex PCR; TCRdb's copy has only in-frame clones and lacks some. The sample has 40,000 to 55,000 clones; 80% to 90% are singletons. Sample: peripheral blood, taken 28 days after the second AZD1222 dose. Receptors were obtained from an adult who received the AZD1222 COVID-19 vaccine. Each CDR3 is given without its conserved first and last residue.

CDR3 protein	V gene	J gene
ASSQEERNSNQPQH	TRBV4-1	TRBJ1-5
ATSILTAESTDTQY	TRBV15	TRBJ2-3
SASVQREAGELF	TRBV20-1	TRBJ2-2
ASSFPEGNQPQH	TRBV7-8	TRBJ1-5
ASSTGTVGYT	TRBV9	TRBJ1-2
ASRPDRRNTGELF	TRBV27	TRBJ2-2
SASRTSGDYEQY	TRBV20-1	TRBJ2-7
ASSLGRGGASYGYT	TRBV11-2	TRBJ1-2
ASSLGWQGLTEAF	TRBV7-2	TRBJ1-1
ASSDLAGANNEQF	TRBV7-9	TRBJ2-1
ASRDRGSYSNQPQH	TRBV27	TRBJ1-5
ASSPSPNALTQPQH	TRBV5-1	TRBJ1-5
ASSYPSSYEQF	TRBV7-9	TRBJ2-1
ASSFRLPQGNEQY	TRBV5-1	TRBJ2-7
ASSYSWGEIYNEQF	TRBV6-5	TRBJ2-1
ASSLRLASDTQY	TRBV27	TRBJ2-3
ASSPTEGGTEAF	TRBV18	TRBJ1-1
ATSRDSPDEKLF	TRBV15	TRBJ1-4
ASTSGYTEAF	TRBV28	TRBJ1-1
ATSGVDRAGTEAF	TRBV15	TRBJ1-1
ASSRAGSYEQY	TRBV6-6	TRBJ2-7
ASSPPGETQY	TRBV18	TRBJ2-5
ASSWTGGAYEQY	TRBV7-9	TRBJ2-7
ATSEAGVYEQF	TRBV24-1	TRBJ2-1
ASSSALAEQY	TRBV6-5	TRBJ2-7
ASGLRVSGSYNEQF	TRBV12-5	TRBJ2-1
ASSPEDRGNTIY	TRBV18	TRBJ1-3